The present entry profiles one T cell receptor (beta chain) with its context. What it binds is unknown. The PCR used 60 Vbeta and 13 Jbeta primers. Using immunoSEQ multiplex PCR, the repertoire was profiled, and TCRdb retains in-frame clones only, with some absent. The sample has roughly 120,000 clones, approximately 80% seen once. The source of the sample is a study of cytomegalovirus exposure and HLA in healthy donors. Study-wide results and caveats: An assumption of roughly uniform sequencing depth across donors underlay the presence/absence analyses.

V lost 2 bases to trimming and J lost 4 bases, with 9 bases between them. The germline CDR1 and CDR2 sequences are GTSNPN and SVGIG (reference sequence). This CDR3 has 13 residues. The sequence was collected from a woman aged 25 to 39 in good health and CMV-seronegative. This chain uses TRBV30 with TRBJ1-3; no reliable D call. Sequencing used PBMCs. CDR3 amino acids: CAWSFRLGNTIYF. The CDR3 DNA sequence: TGTGCCTGGAGTTTTCGTCTGGGAAACACCATATATTTT.